The source of this T cell receptor beta chain is a study of Graves' ophthalmopathy and Graves' hyperthyroidism. This clonotype was picked up many times. What it binds is not known. Whole-study findings and limits: Also, most clonotypes expanded in the thyroid above 0.001 frequency appeared in blood. The 13-signature model separated ophthalmopathy from stable hyperthyroidism at 85% to 90% sensitivity and roughly 80% specificity.

Trimming at V came to 8 bases and at J to 6 bases, leaving 7 bases not matched to a gene. This CDR3 has 12 amino acids. Amplification of the TCR beta CDR3 regions used RNA transcripts (as template). HTBI primers served in a first-round RT-PCR, which a second-round multiplex PCR followed. TCRdb independently ran MiXCR on the multiplex PCR reads; one entry per CDR3 protein. The data show 210,000 or so distinct CDR3 sequences, under 30% seen once. Orbital computed tomography and thyroid ultrasound, along with TRAb, serum thyroxine and clinical symptoms, underpinned diagnosis. The receptor's source is a man between 50 and 59 years old with Graves' ophthalmopathy. The source material was peripheral blood. The chain has TRBV12-3 or TRBV12-4 and TRBJ2-7; 7 positions agree with TRBD1. CDR3 sequence: CASATGSGEQYF. In nucleotides, the CDR3 is TGTGCCAGCGCGACAGGGAGTGGCGAGCAGTACTTC.